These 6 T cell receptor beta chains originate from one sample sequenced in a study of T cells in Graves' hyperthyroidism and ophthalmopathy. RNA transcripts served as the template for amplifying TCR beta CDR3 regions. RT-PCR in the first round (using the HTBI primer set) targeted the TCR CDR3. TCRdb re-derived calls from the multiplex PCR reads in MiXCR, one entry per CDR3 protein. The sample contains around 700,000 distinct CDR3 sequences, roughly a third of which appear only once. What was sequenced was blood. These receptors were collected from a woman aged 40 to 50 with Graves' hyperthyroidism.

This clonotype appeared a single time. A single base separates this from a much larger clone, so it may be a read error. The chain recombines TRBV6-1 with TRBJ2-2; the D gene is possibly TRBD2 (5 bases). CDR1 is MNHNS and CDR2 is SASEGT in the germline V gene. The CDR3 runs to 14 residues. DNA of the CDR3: TGTGCCAGCAGTCGAGGAATCGACACCGGGGAGCTGCTTTTT. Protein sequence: CASSRGIDTGELLF.

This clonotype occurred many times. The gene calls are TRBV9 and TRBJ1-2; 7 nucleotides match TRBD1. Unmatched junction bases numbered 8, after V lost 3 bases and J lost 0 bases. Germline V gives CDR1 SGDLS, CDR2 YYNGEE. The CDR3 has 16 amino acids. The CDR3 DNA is TGTGCCAGCAGCGCGAACCGGGACAGAGCTAACTATGGCTACACCTTC. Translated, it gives CASSANRDRANYGYTF.

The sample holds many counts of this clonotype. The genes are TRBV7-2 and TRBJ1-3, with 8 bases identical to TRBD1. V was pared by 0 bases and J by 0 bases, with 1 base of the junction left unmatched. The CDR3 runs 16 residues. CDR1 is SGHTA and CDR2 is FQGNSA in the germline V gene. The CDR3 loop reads CASSLATGVSGNTIYF. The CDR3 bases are TGTGCCAGCAGCTTAGCGACAGGGGTCTCTGGAAACACCATATATTTT.

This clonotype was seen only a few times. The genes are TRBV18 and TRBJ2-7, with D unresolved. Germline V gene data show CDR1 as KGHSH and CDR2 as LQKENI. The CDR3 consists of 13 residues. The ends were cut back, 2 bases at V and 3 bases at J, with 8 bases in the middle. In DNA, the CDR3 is TGTGCCAGCTCACCAGTGACTTACTACGAGCAGTACTTC. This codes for CASSPVTYYEQYF. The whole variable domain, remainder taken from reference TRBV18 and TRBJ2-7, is NAGVMQNPRHLVRRRGQEARLRCSPMKGHSHVYWYRQLPEEGLKFMVYLQKENIIDESGMPKERFSAEFPKEGPSILRIQQVVRGDSAAYFCASSPVTYYEQYFGPGTRLTVT.

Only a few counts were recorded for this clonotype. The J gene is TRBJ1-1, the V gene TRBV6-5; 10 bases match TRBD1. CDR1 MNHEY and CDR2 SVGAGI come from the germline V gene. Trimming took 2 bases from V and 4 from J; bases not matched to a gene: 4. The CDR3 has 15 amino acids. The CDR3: CASSYPGQGGTEAFF. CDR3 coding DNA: TGTGCCAGCAGTTACCCCGGACAGGGGGGCACTGAAGCTTTCTTT.

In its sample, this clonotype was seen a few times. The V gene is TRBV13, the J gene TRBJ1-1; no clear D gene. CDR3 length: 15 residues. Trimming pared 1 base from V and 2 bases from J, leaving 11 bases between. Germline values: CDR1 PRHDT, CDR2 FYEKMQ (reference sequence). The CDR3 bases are TGTGCCAGCAGCTTAGAGCTAACAGCCAACACTGAAGCTTTCTTT. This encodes CASSLELTANTEAFF.